These 2 T cell receptor beta chains were all obtained from the same sample, sequenced in a study of Graves' ophthalmopathy and Graves' hyperthyroidism. TCR beta CDR3 amplification used RNA transcripts. First-round RT-PCR relied on HTBI primers, and a second-round multiplex PCR came next. MiXCR, run by TCRdb on the multiplex PCR reads, gives a single entry per CDR3 protein. Of around 1,000,000 distinct CDR3 sequences in the sample, 35% to 40% were seen once. The sample comprised peripheral blood or thyroid tissue (not recorded which). The receptor set was obtained from an adult man with Graves' hyperthyroidism.

The rearrangement links TRBV30 to TRBJ1-5; D gene ambiguous. The CDR3 is 12 amino acids. CDR1 and CDR2 (germline): GTSNPN, SVGIG (reference sequence). Trimming shortened V by 3 bases and J by 6 bases, and 9 bases separated the two germline ends. The DNA for the CDR3 is TGTGCCTGGAGCCCCTCCAGTCAGCCCCAGCATTTT. This codes for CAWSPSSQPQHF.

The chain employs TRBV7-9 and TRBJ2-7; TRBD2 matches 10 bases. The junction had 8 bases not matched to a gene; V was cut back by 0 bases and J by 6 bases. The germline V gene has CDR1 SEHNR and CDR2 FQNEAQ (reference sequence). CDR3 size: 16 residues. CDR3 in amino acids: CASSLARGAGGLEQYF. For the CDR3, the DNA is TGTGCCAGCAGCTTAGCGCGGGGAGCGGGAGGGCTCGAGCAGTACTTC.